This TCR beta chain emerged from a study of tumor-infiltrating lymphocytes in localized non-small cell lung cancer. Study-wide points: No link was found between tumor T-cell fraction and recurrence-free survival. IM1 and IM2 tumors showed no difference in T-cell fraction.

With V trimmed by 2 bases and J by 4 bases, 11 bases remained unmatched. CDR1 is SGDLS and CDR2 is YYNGEE in the germline V gene. The CDR3 consists of 18 residues. Remarks on this clone: Antigen specificity is unknown.

Some clones are missing from TCRdb's copy, which holds only in-frame ones; the method was immunoSEQ multiplex PCR. The profile shows fewer than 25,000 clones, around 67% of them singletons. This TCR was sampled from a human donor with non-small cell lung cancer. Sequenced: lung tumor tissue. The chain links TRBV9 to TRBJ2-2; 10 bases agree with TRBD2. This CDR3 is CASSVWSSGGSGTGELFF. The CDR3 DNA follows: TGTGCCAGCAGCGTGTGGTCTAGCGGGGGCTCGGGCACCGGGGAGCTGTTTTTT. Full variable domain (remainder filled in from reference TRBV9 and TRBJ2-2): DSGVTQTPKHLITATGQRVTLRCSPRSGDLSVYWYQQSLDQGLQFLIQYYNGEERAKGNILERFSAQQFPDLHSELNLSSLELGDSALYFCASSVWSSGGSGTGELFFGEGSRLTVL.